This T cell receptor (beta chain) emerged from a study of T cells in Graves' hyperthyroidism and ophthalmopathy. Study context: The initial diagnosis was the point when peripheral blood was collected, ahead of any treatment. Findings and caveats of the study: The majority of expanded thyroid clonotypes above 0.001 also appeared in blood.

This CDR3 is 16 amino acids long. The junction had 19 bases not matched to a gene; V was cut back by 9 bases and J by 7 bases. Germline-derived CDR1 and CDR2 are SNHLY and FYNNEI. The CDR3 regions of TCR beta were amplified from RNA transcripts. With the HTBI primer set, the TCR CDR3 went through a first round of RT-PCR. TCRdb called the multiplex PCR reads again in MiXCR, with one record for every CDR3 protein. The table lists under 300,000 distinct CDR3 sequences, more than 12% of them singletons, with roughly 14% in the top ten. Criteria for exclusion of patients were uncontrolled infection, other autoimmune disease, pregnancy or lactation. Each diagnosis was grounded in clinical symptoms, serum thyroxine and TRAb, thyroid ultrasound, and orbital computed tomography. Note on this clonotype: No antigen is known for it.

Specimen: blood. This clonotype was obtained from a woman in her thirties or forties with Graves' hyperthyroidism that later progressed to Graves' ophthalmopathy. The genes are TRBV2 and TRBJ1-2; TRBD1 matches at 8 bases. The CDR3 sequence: CASSLVAAGGHSGYTF. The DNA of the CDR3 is TGTGCCAGTTCCCTAGTGGCGGCAGGGGGCCACTCTGGCTACACCTTC.